The rows below give T cell receptor beta chains drawn from one sample of a study of regulatory T cells in long-lasting Graves disease. Using its own MiXCR run on the multiplex PCR reads, TCRdb lists one record per CDR3 protein. The sample holds under 300,000 distinct CDR3 sequences, 20% seen once. The material sequenced was peripheral blood mononuclear cells (PBMCs), taken at new diagnosis, from a patient treated with antithyroid drugs. The source of these receptors is a female donor with Graves disease. Both conserved end residues are part of each CDR3. A D gene is named only where the DNA matches it firmly. A row's size may be missing; if present it is once, few, many or a size class.

TRBV20-1	many	TRBJ2-5	TRBD1	CSARVDRVETQYF
TRBV2	NA	TRBJ1-1	TRBD1	CASRPGTGGLRPEAFF
TRBV5-5	few	TRBJ2-7	NA	CASRVPQGRYEQYF
TRBV6-9	many	TRBJ2-1	TRBD2	CASSSRNSGGNEQFF
TRBV2	many	TRBJ2-1	NA	CASTPDSPLPFF
TRBV24-1	many	TRBJ2-3	NA	CATEDPPDTQYF
TRBV20-1	many	TRBJ2-1	TRBD1	CSAGGTGTYGNEQFF
TRBV20-1	many	TRBJ2-3	TRBD2	CSAPTGLARWTDTQYF
TRBV6-1	many	TRBJ1-5	NA	CASTMSRRGEWAIQPQHF
TRBV9	many	TRBJ2-3	NA	CASSVESQTSGGEWGTQYF
TRBV5-1	many	TRBJ2-1	NA	CASHGTGESSYNEQFF
TRBV20-1	few	TRBJ2-1	TRBD2	CASGGGYNEQFF
TRBV28	NA	TRBJ2-1	TRBD1	CASSFRDRGLKGGIF
TRBV2	many	TRBJ2-7	TRBD2	CASSEGTSGIFTNEQYF
TRBV18	many	TRBJ1-1	NA	CASSQSDTSEAFF
TRBV28	few	TRBJ1-4	NA	CASSRVGEKLFF
TRBV28	many	TRBJ2-5	NA	CASSSGEAEETQYF
TRBV20-1	few	TRBJ1-4	NA	CSAGVTLGNKKLFF
TRBV3-1	few	TRBJ1-1	TRBD1	CASSPRGLGLTGAFF
TRBV11-1	NA	TRBJ2-5	TRBD1	CASSLAPGQSQETQYF
TRBV3-1	many	TRBJ1-6	TRBD1	CASSPFRTGVSPLHF
TRBV7-8	many	TRBJ1-2	NA	CASSSISGGGYGYTF
TRBV27	many	TRBJ1-1	TRBD1	CASSFRRGPTEAFF
TRBV7-6	many	TRBJ2-2	NA	CASREAGFANTGELFF
TRBV6-2/TRBV6-3	many	TRBJ1-4	NA	CASSYTTGRDEKLFF
TRBV4-1	few	TRBJ1-6	NA	CASSQIGTGGSLHF
TRBV19	few	TRBJ1-5	NA	CARYGGEQHQIWPQHF
TRBV6-1	many	TRBJ2-7	NA	CASTKRLGEQYF
TRBV20-1	many	TRBJ2-5	TRBD2	CSAVLAGVKQETQYF
TRBV12-3/TRBV12-4	many	TRBJ2-1	NA	CASTGSSYNEQFF
TRBV29-1	few	TRBJ1-6	NA	CSVSEGNSPLHF
TRBV28	many	TRBJ1-5	NA	CASSLSSRDMPQHF
TRBV4-3	many	TRBJ2-7	TRBD1	CASSQDRVREQYF
TRBV20-1	many	TRBJ1-5	NA	CSAKGQSVRNQPQHF
TRBV3-1	many	TRBJ2-7	NA	CASSLFLRDTSYEQYF
TRBV5-1	few	TRBJ2-7	NA	CASSFLNEQYF
TRBV28	many	TRBJ2-7	TRBD2	CASSLLRGTANEQYF
TRBV19	NA	TRBJ1-2	NA	CASSIGLPNYGYTF
TRBV7-2	many	TRBJ2-7	TRBD1	CASSSGTGGYEQYF
TRBV2	many	TRBJ2-1	NA	CASSGQGGSYNEQFF
TRBV20-1	few	TRBJ1-2	NA	CSASQGITYGYTF
TRBV27	many	TRBJ1-2	NA	CASRNDGPPYGYTF
TRBV29-1	many	TRBJ2-3	TRBD2	CSVPPGLAGVTDTQYF
TRBV5-1	many	TRBJ2-1	TRBD1	CASSWPGQFDNEQFF
TRBV7-2	many	TRBJ1-5	NA	CASSLNVDQPQHF
TRBV30	many	TRBJ1-6	NA	CAWSDGSHSPLHF
TRBV3-1	many	TRBJ2-5	NA	CASSTTGTQETQYF
TRBV3-1	many	TRBJ2-1	NA	CASSQELLSRAEQFF
TRBV29-1	NA	TRBJ2-1	NA	CSVERDMWGEQFF
TRBV10-1	few	TRBJ2-5	NA	CASSDPLIVQGFGETQYF
TRBV5-4	many	TRBJ2-3	NA	CASSGPVGDTQYF
TRBV20-1	many	TRBJ1-1	NA	CSAREYPVSAFF
TRBV5-1	NA	TRBJ2-7	TRBD1	CASGRRGHEQYF
TRBV11-2	many	TRBJ2-1	TRBD1	CASSRGQTSYNEQFF
TRBV4-2	NA	TRBJ1-5	NA	CASSQASGNSNQPQHF
TRBV5-1	NA	TRBJ1-1	TRBD1	CASSFLGQGYTEAFF
TRBV19	few	TRBJ2-7	NA	CASSIDGRSYEQYF
TRBV5-6	NA	TRBJ1-5	NA	CASSSWNTQPQHF